The source of this T cell receptor beta chain is a study of blood T cell repertoires in COVID-19. Germline CDR1 and CDR2: SGHRS and YFSETQ. This CDR3 is 15 amino acids long. The V end was cut by 1 base, the J end by 5 bases, with 15 bases between. Libraries were prepared by immunoSEQ multiplex PCR; TCRdb keeps only in-frame clonotypes and omits some of them. The sample contains about 170,000 clones, about 90% of which appear only once. The source is a human donor with acute COVID-19. The donor label of this sample is uncertain. Sequenced material: PBMCs or T cells enriched from blood (not recorded which). This chain connects TRBV5-1 to TRBJ2-5; the D gene is possibly TRBD2 (7 bases). The CDR3 DNA reads TGCGCCAGCAGCTTGACCGGGGGGCTAGGGGAGACCCAGTACTTC. It translates to CASSLTGGLGETQYF.